The 30 T cell receptor beta chains reported below all come from one sample, sequenced in a study of tumor and adjacent non-tumor tissue in lung cancer. RNA was extracted from bulk tissue without any cell sorting. This non-tumor lung sample came from over 3 cm beyond the tumor edge. A modified ARM-PCR protocol with three rounds of nested PCR amplified TCRbeta. TCRdb reprocessed the multiplex PCR reads via MiXCR and lists one record per CDR3 protein. In the table there are about 110,000 distinct CDR3 sequences, over 55% of which are singletons. Sequenced material: distant non-tumor lung tissue. These receptor sequences come from a man in his 60s with non-small cell lung cancer.

A remark on this clonotype: One junction end disagrees with the germline gene, perhaps due to a read error. The chain recombines TRBV7-8 with TRBJ2-1, with D maybe TRBD1 (5 bases). CDR3 length: 17 amino acids. Germline CDR1 reads SGHVS; CDR2 reads FQNEAQ. DNA of the CDR3: TGTGCCAGCGCACCAGGGTCTCCGAGTGGAAGATACAATGTGCAGTTCTTC. Translated: CASAPGSPSGRYNVQFF.

The V call is TRBV6-2 or TRBV6-3, the J call TRBJ2-7; no reliable D call. The CDR3 has 16 residues. Trimming took 0 bases from V and 7 from J, leaving 19 bases between them. Germline assignment: CDR1 MNHEY and CDR2 SVGEGT. DNA of the CDR3: TGTGCCAGCAGTTACTCGCTTCGAAGTCCCCTTAAAGAGCAGTACTTC. Its protein product is CASSYSLRSPLKEQYF.

This clonotype has more than one count but fewer than ten. The genes are TRBV19 and TRBJ1-5, with no clear D. CDR1 and CDR2 (germline): LNHDA, SQIVND (reference sequence). The CDR3 covers 15 residues. The CDR3: CASEVVGFSNQPQHF. DNA for the CDR3: TGTGCTTCGGAGGTTGTAGGGTTCAGCAATCAGCCCCAGCATTTT.

This clonotype was recorded at least ten times. The chain combines TRBV20-1 with TRBJ1-5; perhaps TRBD1 as D (5 bases). This CDR3 spans 12 amino acids. V was clipped by 3 bases and J by 3 bases, with 6 bases between them. Per the germline V gene, CDR1 is DFQATT and CDR2 is SNEGSKA (reference sequence). This CDR3 reads CSARGVNQPQHF. For the CDR3, the DNA is TGCAGTGCTAGGGGGGTCAATCAGCCCCAGCATTTT.

This chain uses TRBV6-2 or TRBV6-3 with TRBJ1-1; D is possibly TRBD1 (5 bases). The CDR3 sequence is 15 residues long. V lost 7 bases to trimming and J lost 1 base, with 16 bases between them. The V gene's germline CDR1 is MNHEY and CDR2 SVGEGT. The CDR3 region is CASNPGTLGNTEAFF. The CDR3 nucleotides are TGTGCCAGCAATCCTGGGACTCTCGGGAACACTGAAGCTTTCTTT.

A note on this clonotype: A much bigger clone sits one base away, suggesting this may be a read error. The V call is TRBV19, the J call TRBJ1-5, with a possible D match to TRBD1 (5 bases). The CDR3 spans 18 residues. CDR1 is LNHDA and CDR2 is SQIVND in the germline V gene (reference sequence). V was pared by 3 bases and J by 6 bases, with 24 bases between. This CDR3 is CASSILQGQSSCRQPQHF. The CDR3 coding sequence is TGTGCCAGTAGTATTCTTCAGGGTCAGTCAAGTTGCCGTCAGCCCCAGCATTTT.

The rearrangement links TRBV25-1 to TRBJ1-2; 9 nucleotides align to TRBD1. Germline trimming cut 3 bases from V and 4 bases from J; bases unmatched to any gene: 6. From germline, CDR1 is MGHDK and CDR2 SYGVNS. The length of the CDR3 is 15 residues. The CDR3 is CASSDSQGALYGYTF. CDR3 nucleotides: TGTGCCAGCAGTGATTCACAGGGGGCCCTCTATGGCTACACCTTC.

There are a few counts of this clonotype. Since a much larger clone is just one base distant, this may be a read error. The rearrangement joins TRBV6-2 or TRBV6-3 to TRBJ2-7; 8 bases are shared with TRBD2. V gave up 2 bases and J gave up 5 bases; unmatched junction bases: 11. The V gene's germline CDR1 is MNHEY and CDR2 SVGEGT. This CDR3 comprises 16 residues. The CDR3 region has the DNA TGTGCCAGCAGTTACCCCTCTGGCGGGGGGTATGACGAGCAGTACTTC. Encoded protein: CASSYPSGGGYDEQYF.

For this clonotype: Since the CDR3 does not end with the conserved phenylalanine or tryptophan, this likely comes from a read error. The chain is built from TRBV6-5 and TRBJ2-5; D might be TRBD2 (7 bases). V shed 7 bases and J shed 2 bases, with 20 bases lying between them. The CDR3 is 16 amino acids. Germline V lookup: CDR1 MNHEY, CDR2 SVGAGI. The CDR3 is CASTQRWGGRQETQYL. The CDR3 DNA sequence: TGTGCCAGCACCCAGAGGTGGGGGGGCAGACAAGAGACCCAGTACTTA.

About this clonotype: A much larger clone lies one base from this, so it may be a read error. The chain links TRBV5-6 to TRBJ2-1, with a possible D match to TRBD1 (5 bases). The CDR3 is made up of 16 amino acids. Germline values: CDR1 SGHDT, CDR2 YYEEEE. The DNA of the CDR3 is TGTGCCAGCAGCGCAGACAGTTTGGTCCAACACAATGAGCGGTTCTTC. Translation: CASSADSLVQHNERFF.

A word on this clonotype: One junction end disagrees with the germline gene, perhaps due to a read error. The chain joins TRBV11-1 to TRBJ2-5, with D tentatively TRBD1 (5 bases). Germline V gene data show CDR1 as SGHAT and CDR2 as FQDESV (reference sequence). The CDR3 has 17 amino acids. CDR3 loop: CSSSFFANRQYQETHYF. The CDR3 DNA sequence: TGTTCCAGCAGCTTTTTTGCTAACAGACAGTACCAAGAGACCCACTACTTC.

This clonotype was picked up one time. The genes are TRBV29-1 and TRBJ2-1; D unclear. The CDR3 covers 11 residues. CDR1 SQVTM and CDR2 ANQGSEA come from the germline V gene. The CDR3 nucleotides read TGCGGTGGGTGGTCTGACAATGAGCAGTTCTTC. This sequence encodes CGGWSDNEQFF.

Concerning this clonotype: A clone one base away is much larger, so this may be a read error. V is TRBV12-5 and J is TRBJ1-2; D is undetermined. Trimming took off 1 base at V and 4 bases at J, with 13 bases between the two ends. The CDR3 contains 15 residues. Germline CDR1 reads LGHNT; CDR2 reads FRNRAP. For the CDR3, the DNA is TGTGCTAGTGGTTTGGCTACAGAGGTAGGCTATGGCTACACCTTC. This gives the protein CASGLATEVGYGYTF. The variable domain in full, with the rest retrieved from reference TRBV12-5 and TRBJ1-2, is DARVTQTPRHKVTEMGQEVTMRCQPILGHNTVFWYRQTMMQGLELLAYFRNRAPLDDSGMPKDRFSAEMPDATLATLKIQPSEPRDSAVYFCASGLATEVGYGYTFGSGTRLTVV.

Comment on this clonotype: With a much larger clone just one base away, this may be a read error. This is likely a read error, given that the CDR3 carries no conserved phenylalanine or tryptophan at its end. This chain links TRBV7-9 with TRBJ2-2; perhaps TRBD1 as D (5 bases). Trimming cost V 7 bases and J 2 bases, with 8 bases left between them. There are 13 residues in the CDR3. Per the germline V gene, CDR1 is SEHNR and CDR2 is FQNEAQ (reference sequence). The DNA of the CDR3 is TGTGCCAGCATAAGGGGTAACACCGGGGAGCTGTTTTAT. Protein sequence: CASIRGNTGELFY.

This clonotype has more than one count but fewer than ten. Just one base apart from a much larger clone, this may be a read error. This chain links TRBV12-3 or TRBV12-4 with TRBJ1-1; D gene ambiguous. This CDR3 is 11 amino acids long. The CDR3 DNA is TGTGCCAGCAGTTTACAAGCTGATGCTTTCTTT. Its translation is CASSLQADAFF.

This chain links TRBV6-6 with TRBJ2-5; tentatively, D is TRBD1 (5 bases). The CDR3 covers 15 residues. CDR1 MNHNY and CDR2 SVGAGI come from the germline V gene (reference sequence). The V and J ends lost 2 bases and 0 bases respectively, with 10 bases between them. CDR3 protein: CASSYVNRHQETQYF. CDR3 DNA sequence: TGTGCCAGCAGTTACGTGAACAGGCACCAAGAGACCCAGTACTTC.

A word on this clonotype: This could be a read error, since a much larger clone is one nucleotide away. The CDR3 does not end in the conserved phenylalanine or tryptophan, so this is likely a read error. The chain links TRBV7-9 to TRBJ2-2; 7 bases fit TRBD1. The CDR3 consists of 16 residues. Per germline, CDR1 SEHNR and CDR2 FQNEAQ (reference sequence). V dropped 2 bases and J dropped 5; count of bases not matched to a gene: 8. CDR3 DNA sequence: TGTGCCAGCAGCTTACGAGAGGGACAGTGGACCGGGGAGCTGTTTTTA. It codes for CASSLREGQWTGELFL.

Turning to this clonotype: At one end, the junction sequence differs from germline, possibly due to a read error. The genes are TRBV5-1 and TRBJ1-1; TRBD1 might be the D (6 bases). Germline values: CDR1 SGHRS, CDR2 YFSETQ. The CDR3 consists of 14 residues. The CDR3 DNA sequence: TGCGCCAGCATCTTGGCTGGGGGCGCTTCTGAGGCTTTCTTT. This sequence encodes CASILAGGASEAFF.

About this clonotype: This clone may be a read error of a much larger clone one base away. V is TRBV5-1 and J is TRBJ2-2; TRBD1 matches 7 bases. Unmatched junction bases numbered 6, after V lost 4 bases and J lost 0 bases. This CDR3 spans 16 amino acids. CDR1 SGHRS and CDR2 YFSETQ come from the germline V gene. In DNA form, the CDR3 reads TGCGCCAGCAGCAACCGGGACAGTACGAACACCGGGGAGCTGTTTTTT. It encodes CASSNRDSTNTGELFF.

The chain links TRBV11-3 to TRBJ1-1; D is unresolved. This CDR3 contains 14 residues. Germline V lookup: CDR1 SGHNT, CDR2 YENEEA. Trimming removed 4 bases at V and 8 bases at J, with 17 bases between. In nucleotides, the CDR3 is TGTGCCAGCAGCTCTGGCATCGGCGGCACCGAAGCTTTCTTT. Translation gives CASSSGIGGTEAFF.

This chain links TRBV11-3 with TRBJ2-5; 7 nucleotides line up with TRBD2. Germline lookup yields CDR1 SGHNT and CDR2 YENEEA. Trimming at V came to 1 base and at J to 2 bases, leaving 4 bases not matched to a gene. This CDR3 comprises 15 residues. The CDR3 DNA sequence: TGTGCCAGCAGCTTAGGCGTGCGGGGGCAAGAGACCCAGTACTTC. Encoded protein: CASSLGVRGQETQYF.

As concerns this clonotype: At one of its ends the junction is not consistent with the germline gene, which may arise from a read error. V gene TRBV7-8 combines with J gene TRBJ2-2; TRBD2 is a possible D gene (5 bases). Germline values: CDR1 SGHVS, CDR2 FQNEAQ. This CDR3 spans 13 amino acids. This CDR3 is CASQHGNTGELFF. CDR3 sequence (DNA): TGTGCCAGCCAACACGGGAACACCGGTGAGCTGTTTTTT.

A note on this clonotype: Sequence at one end of the junction differs from germline and may be a read error. The chain has TRBV6-5 and TRBJ1-4; a weak D match, TRBD1 (5 bases). This CDR3 has 14 residues. CDR1 and CDR2 from the germline V gene are MNHEY and SVGAGI. The CDR3 region has the DNA TGTGCCAGCAATTACTTGACAGTACCTGAAAAACTGTTTTTT. This gives the protein CASNYLTVPEKLFF.

The chain recombines TRBV12-3 or TRBV12-4 with TRBJ2-1, with 14 bases that match TRBD2. The CDR3 is 19 residues long. Trimming removed 10 bases from V and 3 bases from J; junction bases left unmatched: 17. This CDR3 is CAIGASPGTSGSSYNEQFF. The CDR3 region has the DNA TGTGCCATCGGTGCCAGTCCCGGGACTAGCGGGAGTAGCTACAATGAGCAGTTCTTC.

Points on this clonotype: Sequence at one end of the junction differs from germline and may be a read error. The chain recombines TRBV29-1 with TRBJ1-1; D is undetermined. Per the germline V gene, CDR1 is SQVTM and CDR2 is ANQGSEA. This CDR3 spans 10 amino acids. DNA for the CDR3: TGCAGCGTTGGTAACATTGAAGCTTCCTTT. It specifies CSVGNIEASF.

Worth noting for this clonotype: This may be a read error, as it is one base from a much larger clone. The CDR3 region has the DNA TGTGCCAGCAGCCCCACCACGAGCACAGGGGGCGGTTGGAACATTGAAGCTTTCTTT. Protein: CASSPTTSTGGGWNIEAFF. This chain links TRBV5-6 with TRBJ1-1; 9 bases are shared with TRBD1. Germline V lookup: CDR1 SGHDT, CDR2 YYEEEE. This CDR3 region has 19 residues.

This clonotype has a count of ten or more. The chain is built from TRBV5-4 and TRBJ2-7; 9 bases align to TRBD2. CDR3 length: 16 residues. Germline V gene lookup returns CDR1 SGHNT and CDR2 YYREEE (reference sequence). V shed 4 bases and J 6 bases; nucleotides not matched to a gene: 14. The CDR3 sequence: CASSVHPSGTTTEQYF. The CDR3 nucleotides are TGTGCCAGCAGCGTCCACCCTAGCGGGACTACTACCGAGCAGTACTTC.

As regards this clonotype: This clone may be a read error of a much larger clone one base away. The chain couples TRBV5-4 to TRBJ2-5, with D perhaps assigned TRBD1 or TRBD2 (5 bases each). Germline values: CDR1 SGHNT, CDR2 YYREEE (reference sequence). The CDR3 length is 15 residues. V lost 3 bases and J lost 4, with 16 bases in between. The DNA of the CDR3 is TGTGCCAGCAGCTCCCCCGGGGCAGGGAGAGAGACCCAGTACTTC. Its protein product is CASSSPGAGRETQYF. Full variable domain (rest looked up from reference TRBV5-4 and TRBJ2-5): ETGVTQSPTHLIKTRGQQVTLRCSSQSGHNTVSWYQQALGQGPQFIFQYYREEENGRGNFPPRFSGLQFPNYSSELNVNALELDDSALYLCASSSPGAGRETQYFGPGTRLLVL.

Notes on this clonotype: A junction boundary mismatches the germline segment, possibly from a read error. The CDR3 nucleotides are TGTGCCAGCAGCTTAGATCCGAAGAACTCCTACAATGAACAGTTCTTC. It yields the protein CASSLDPKNSYNEQFF. The chain recombines TRBV11-3 with TRBJ2-1; no reliable D call. The CDR3 covers 16 residues. Germline CDR1 reads SGHNT; CDR2 reads YENEEA.

This clonotype came up a few times. The junction does not match germline at one end; this may be a read error. V is TRBV12-3 or TRBV12-4 and J is TRBJ1-2; D not certain. The CDR3 has 12 amino acids. The CDR3 loop is CTSSSANYGYTF. The CDR3 DNA reads as TGTACCAGTAGTTCGGCGAACTATGGCTACACCTTC.